Following are 31 T cell receptor beta chains from one sample sequenced in a study of CD8 T cells in Susac syndrome. RNA in amounts of roughly 0.45 to 1 ug was reverse transcribed with random hexamers. TCRdb used MiXCR to reprocess the immunoSEQ multiplex PCR reads, holding one entry per CDR3 protein. The sample shows approximately 210,000 distinct CDR3 sequences, about 95% of them seen only once. Sequenced sample: CD4+ T cells from PBMCs. Every receptor here comes from a human donor with multiple sclerosis.

CDR3 DNA sequence: TGCGCCAGCAGCCCCATCCCCAGGAGCTCCTACAATGAGCAGTTCTTC. Its protein is CASSPIPRSSYNEQFF. This sequence joins TRBV5-1 and TRBJ2-1; no firm D call. Trimming left V 4 bases short and J 0 bases short, with 14 bases between. Germline CDR1 SGHRS, CDR2 YFSETQ. This CDR3 has 16 amino acids.

This chain connects TRBV20-1 to TRBJ1-5, with D perhaps matching TRBD1 (6 bases). The CDR3 runs 13 residues. CDR1 and CDR2 (germline): DFQATT, SNEGSKA (reference sequence). Trimming pared 4 bases from V and 6 bases from J, leaving 13 bases between. CDR3 loop: CSATVRGGQPQHF. CDR3 coding DNA: TGCAGTGCTACGGTCAGGGGTGGTCAGCCCCAGCATTTT.

For the CDR3, the DNA is TGTGCCAGCAGCCCTTCGATGAACACTGAAGCTTTCTTT. Translated: CASSPSMNTEAFF. The rearrangement links TRBV9 to TRBJ1-1; D unresolved. Per germline, CDR1 SGDLS and CDR2 YYNGEE. CDR3 length: 13 residues. Trimming stripped 4 bases from V and 0 bases from J, with 7 bases between.

This chain uses TRBV5-1 with TRBJ2-5; 9 nucleotides match TRBD2. Germline V gives CDR1 SGHRS, CDR2 YFSETQ. This CDR3 is 16 amino acids long. Unmatched junction bases numbered 12, after V lost 4 bases and J lost 5 bases. CDR3: CASSVLSGSGGETQYF. The DNA of the CDR3 is TGCGCCAGCAGCGTACTTAGCGGGAGCGGTGGGGAGACCCAGTACTTC.

The V gene is TRBV7-9, the J gene TRBJ1-4, with 8 positions matching TRBD1. The CDR3 totals 15 residues. Germline values: CDR1 SEHNR, CDR2 FQNEAQ (reference sequence). With 4 bases clipped from V and 4 bases from J, the junction kept 5 bases outside the gene matches. The CDR3 DNA reads as TGTGCCAGCAGCTCCTCAGACAGGGGTAATGAAAAACTGTTTTTT. As protein: CASSSSDRGNEKLFF.

The V gene is TRBV9, the J gene TRBJ1-2; D ambiguous. The CDR3 length is 16 residues. CDR1 SGDLS and CDR2 YYNGEE come from the germline V gene. V was pared by 3 bases and J by 4 bases, with 19 bases between. CDR3 residues: CASSDGRPATPYGYTF. The DNA of the CDR3 is TGTGCCAGCAGCGACGGACGCCCCGCGACGCCCTATGGCTACACCTTC.

The chain recombines TRBV29-1 with TRBJ2-7; 11 bases are shared with TRBD2. CDR3 length: 15 residues. Germline CDR1 reads SQVTM; CDR2 reads ANQGSEA. Unmatched junction bases numbered 11, after V lost 6 bases and J lost 4 bases. The CDR3 sequence: CSVLKLSGRDYEQYF. The CDR3 coding sequence is TGCAGCGTCCTAAAACTTAGCGGGAGGGATTACGAGCAGTACTTC.

CDR3 DNA sequence: TGTGCCAGCAGTTTTCGGAAGAGGGTGGAGGCTTTCTTT. This translates into CASSFRKRVEAFF. The chain has TRBV12-3 or TRBV12-4 and TRBJ1-1; D remains ambiguous. V was clipped by 3 bases and J by 11 bases, with 16 bases between them. CDR3 length: 13 residues.

The chain recombines TRBV20-1 with TRBJ2-5, with D tentatively TRBD2 (6 bases). Trimming cost V 1 base and J 5 bases, with 29 bases left between them. The germline gives CDR1 DFQATT, CDR2 SNEGSKA (reference sequence). This CDR3 is 19 amino acids long. The CDR3 DNA reads as TGCAGTGCTAGAGTTGGCGAATTTTTCGGGAGAGGTCGGGGGGAGACCCAGTACTTC. This encodes CSARVGEFFGRGRGETQYF.

A single count supports this clonotype. The chain joins TRBV2 to TRBJ1-2; tentatively, D is TRBD1 (6 bases). Germline V gives CDR1 SNHLY, CDR2 FYNNEI. This CDR3 is 14 amino acids long. The ends were cut back, 6 bases at V and 4 bases at J, with 15 bases in the middle. Here the CDR3 DNA reads TGTGCCAGCAGGGCGACACAGGGTTCCTATGGCTACACCTTC. This translates into CASRATQGSYGYTF.

This rearrangement joins TRBV4-2 to TRBJ1-6; D uncertain. The CDR3 is 16 residues long. Germline V gene lookup returns CDR1 LGHNA and CDR2 YNFKEQ. The V gene lost 4 bases and the J gene lost 8 bases, with 18 bases spanning the gap. CDR3 bases: TGTGCCAGCAGCCCCGTGAGTCTTGCCTTCGATTCACCCCTCCACTTT. Its protein product is CASSPVSLAFDSPLHF.

The V call is TRBV25-1, the J call TRBJ2-3; no clear D gene. Trimming shortened V by 6 bases and J by 4 bases, and 8 bases separated the two germline ends. From germline, CDR1 is MGHDK and CDR2 SYGVNS. The CDR3 runs to 12 residues. CDR3 coding DNA: TGTGCCAGCAGGGATGTGGCAGATACGCAGTATTTT. It is translated as CASRDVADTQYF.

The J gene is TRBJ1-2, the V gene TRBV29-1; a weak D match, TRBD1 (6 bases). This CDR3 is built from 12 residues. Germline CDR1 and CDR2: SQVTM and ANQGSEA. Deletions cut 8 bases from V and 8 bases from J, with 18 bases between. The CDR3 DNA follows: TGCAGCATCCTACAGGGTACGAAAGGCTACACCTTC. Translated: CSILQGTKGYTF.

The chain carries TRBV20-1 and TRBJ1-5; D call uncertain. Deletions cut 3 bases from V and 0 bases from J, with 3 bases between. This CDR3 is 12 amino acids long. CDR1 and CDR2 (germline): DFQATT, SNEGSKA (reference sequence). CDR3 sequence (DNA): TGCAGTGCTAGCGGTAGCAATCAGCCCCAGCATTTT. This sequence encodes CSASGSNQPQHF.

V and J are TRBV30 and TRBJ2-5, with no clear D. Per germline, CDR1 GTSNPN and CDR2 SVGIG (reference sequence). The CDR3 loop spans 14 amino acids. V was shortened by 0 bases and J by 3 bases, with 11 bases between the two germline ends. Here the CDR3 reads CAWSVGRSKETQYF. In nucleotides, the CDR3 is TGTGCCTGGAGTGTGGGCAGGAGTAAAGAGACCCAGTACTTC.

The V and J genes are TRBV27 and TRBJ1-5, with unresolved D. The CDR3 consists of 13 residues. From germline, CDR1 is MNHEY and CDR2 SMNVEV (reference sequence). Trimming left V 5 bases short and J 4 bases short, with 9 bases between. The DNA of the CDR3 is TGTGCCAGCAGTCCCTTGGGGAATCAGCCCCAGCATTTT. As protein: CASSPLGNQPQHF.

The chain recombines TRBV9 with TRBJ1-5, with TRBD1 matching over 8 bases. The CDR3 length is 14 residues. The J segment lost 5 bases and the V segment lost 2 bases, leaving 3 bases of the junction unmatched. Germline lookup yields CDR1 SGDLS and CDR2 YYNGEE. The CDR3 protein is CASSVGQGDQPQHF. For the CDR3, the DNA is TGTGCCAGCAGCGTCGGACAGGGTGATCAGCCCCAGCATTTT.

V is TRBV20-1 and J is TRBJ2-3; no clear D gene. The germline V and J ends were trimmed by 5 bases and 6 bases, with 9 bases remaining between them. This CDR3 is built from 11 residues. The V gene's germline CDR1 is DFQATT and CDR2 SNEGSKA (reference sequence). The CDR3: CSASLPDTQYF. In DNA form, the CDR3 reads TGCAGTGCTTCCCTGCCGGATACGCAGTATTTT.

This chain links TRBV5-4 with TRBJ1-1; D not resolved. The CDR3 is 14 amino acids. Trimming removed 0 bases at V and 0 bases at J, with 6 bases between. Germline lookup yields CDR1 SGHNT and CDR2 YYREEE (reference sequence). CDR3 in amino acids: CASSLGSVNTEAFF. Written as DNA, the CDR3 is TGTGCCAGCAGCTTGGGTTCGGTGAACACTGAAGCTTTCTTT.

The gene calls are TRBV30 and TRBJ2-1; D gene unclear. Trimming stripped 1 base from V and 10 bases from J, with 11 bases between. Germline CDR1 and CDR2: GTSNPN and SVGIG (reference sequence). CDR3 length: 12 amino acids. The CDR3 DNA is TGTGCCTGGAGTGGACCCCTTGCCGAGCAGTTCTTC. The encoded protein is CAWSGPLAEQFF.

The chain is built from TRBV29-1 and TRBJ2-4; D perhaps matches TRBD1 (7 bases). The ends were cut back, 4 bases at V and 2 bases at J, with 12 bases in the middle. The CDR3 consists of 14 residues. Germline V gives CDR1 SQVTM, CDR2 ANQGSEA. CDR3: CSVAPGGTKNIQYF. CDR3 coding DNA: TGCAGCGTTGCCCCAGGGGGGACCAAAAACATTCAGTACTTC.

The chain carries TRBV7-2 and TRBJ2-5, with TRBD1 matching 9 bases. This CDR3 has 15 residues. The germline CDR1 and CDR2 sequences are SGHTA and FQGNSA. V was pared by 4 bases and J by 5 bases, with 8 bases of the junction left unmatched. The CDR3 nucleotides read TGTGCCAGCAGCTCCCGGGACAGGGTATACGAGACCCAGTACTTC. This encodes CASSSRDRVYETQYF.

The J gene is TRBJ1-1, the V gene TRBV12-3 or TRBV12-4; TRBD1 might be the D (5 bases). Trimming cost V 6 bases and J 0 bases, with 11 bases left between them. CDR3 length: 14 amino acids. CDR3 sequence: CASRRQNMNTEAFF. The CDR3 region has the DNA TGTGCCAGCAGACGACAGAACATGAACACTGAAGCTTTCTTT.

This chain joins TRBV28 and TRBJ2-7; maybe TRBD1 (7 bases). V was clipped by 4 bases and J by 1 base, with 11 bases between them. CDR1 and CDR2 (germline): MDHEN, SYDVKM. The CDR3 runs 14 residues. The CDR3 region has the DNA TGTGCCAGCAGTTCACAGGGGACTTCCTACGAGCAGTACTTC. This gives the protein CASSSQGTSYEQYF.

The chain carries TRBV18 and TRBJ2-1; no clear D gene. V gave up 3 bases and J gave up 10 bases, with 13 bases separating them. The CDR3 consists of 13 residues. The V gene's germline CDR1 is KGHSH and CDR2 LQKENI. CDR3 DNA sequence: TGTGCCAGCTCACCCCTGGCCAGCTGGGAGCAGTTCTTC. Its translation is CASSPLASWEQFF.

The chain couples TRBV7-3 to TRBJ2-6; no clear D. V shed 1 base and J shed 1 base, with 8 bases lying between them. Germline V gives CDR1 SGHTA, CDR2 FQGTGA. The CDR3 loop spans 16 amino acids. CDR3 in DNA: TGTGCCAGCAGCTTAATGGGTCTTTCTGGGGCCAACGTCCTGACTTTC. This sequence encodes CASSLMGLSGANVLTF.

The J gene is TRBJ2-5, the V gene TRBV20-1, with 14 bases lining up with TRBD2. The J segment lost 7 bases and the V segment lost 6 bases, leaving 16 bases of the junction unmatched. This CDR3 contains 17 residues. Germline values: CDR1 DFQATT, CDR2 SNEGSKA (reference sequence). In DNA form, the CDR3 reads TGCAGTGCAAATCCCCCGGGACTAGCGGGGGCGAGGGGGACCCAGTACTTC. Translating it yields CSANPPGLAGARGTQYF.

This chain uses TRBV3-1 with TRBJ2-5, with D unclear. This CDR3 is built from 13 residues. V lost 5 bases and J lost 3, with 10 bases in between. Germline V gene sequence: CDR1 LGHDT, CDR2 YNNKEL (reference sequence). The DNA for the CDR3 is TGTGCCAGCAGCAGTCGACGGGAAGAGACCCAGTACTTC. It translates to CASSSRREETQYF.

The rearrangement links TRBV29-1 to TRBJ2-5; D is undetermined. The CDR3 runs 13 residues. With 4 bases removed from V and 5 bases from J, the gap between germline ends came to 14 bases. CDR1 SQVTM and CDR2 ANQGSEA come from the germline V gene. CDR3 sequence (DNA): TGCAGCGTTGGCGGAAAATTGAGGGAGACCCAGTACTTC. Translating gives CSVGGKLRETQYF.

V is TRBV3-1 and J is TRBJ2-3; 8 nucleotides align to TRBD2. The V and J ends lost 3 bases and 8 bases, in that order; junction bases with no gene match: 7. From germline, CDR1 is LGHDT and CDR2 YNNKEL (reference sequence). This CDR3 comprises 14 residues. The CDR3 reads CASSQRGAGGTQYF. DNA of the CDR3: TGTGCCAGCAGCCAGCGCGGGGCGGGGGGTACGCAGTATTTT.

The chain carries TRBV5-1 and TRBJ1-2; a weak D match, TRBD1 (5 bases). Germline CDR1 is SGHRS and CDR2 is YFSETQ. The CDR3 has 14 amino acids. Trimming shortened V by 4 bases and J by 0 bases, and 10 bases separated the two germline ends. CDR3 DNA sequence: TGCGCCAGCAGCCAGACGACAGCTAACTATGGCTACACCTTC. The encoded protein is CASSQTTANYGYTF.